The 26 T cell receptor beta chains below were found in one sample sequenced in a study of OX40 agonist ivuxolimab in advanced cancers. Sequenced by immunoSEQ multiplex PCR; TCRdb stores in-frame clones only, minus some. The data hold about 100,000 clones, with around 90% observed a single time. Sequencing used CD4+ or CD8+ T cells sorted from blood, obtained in a trial of the OX40 agonist ivuxolimab. Source of these receptors: an adult with an advanced solid tumor such as melanoma, head and neck, liver or kidney cancer.

The V gene is TRBV5-5, the J gene TRBJ1-2, with 8 bases aligning to TRBD1. After removal of 4 bases from V and 1 base from J, the junction contained 3 bases not matched to a gene. The CDR3 contains 14 residues. The germline V gene encodes CDR1 SGHKS and CDR2 YYEKEE (reference sequence). The CDR3 loop is CASSRGQVNYGYTF. The CDR3, as DNA: TGTGCCAGCAGCCGGGGACAGGTTAACTATGGCTACACCTTC. The full variable domain, in which reference TRBV5-5 and TRBJ1-2 provide the parts outside the CDR3, is DAGVTQSPTHLIKTRGQQVTLRCSPISGHKSVSWYQQVLGQGPQFIFQYYEKEERGRGNFPDRFSARQFPNYSSELNVNALLLGDSALYLCASSRGQVNYGYTFGSGTRLTVV.

As to this clone: Different DNA sequences within this sample yield the same CDR3. The chain recombines TRBV2 with TRBJ2-7; TRBD1 might be the D (6 bases). The germline CDR1 and CDR2 sequences are SNHLY and FYNNEI. The CDR3 sequence is 12 residues long. The ends were cut back, 6 bases at V and 2 bases at J, with 8 bases in the middle. CDR3 nucleotides: TGTGCCAGCAGACAGGGAGCCTACGAGCAGTACTTC. Its translation is CASRQGAYEQYF.

The chain combines TRBV2 with TRBJ2-3, with D hard to call. Trimming shortened V by 7 bases and J by 6 bases, and 17 bases separated the two germline ends. This CDR3 is 14 amino acids long. Germline V lookup: CDR1 SNHLY, CDR2 FYNNEI. Written as DNA, the CDR3 is TGTGCCAGCAAGGTTGTGAGTACAGCTGATACGCAGTATTTT. This gives the protein CASKVVSTADTQYF.

This clone was seen once. The chain couples TRBV7-9 to TRBJ2-4, with D possibly being TRBD1 (5 bases). Trimming took 5 bases from V and 10 from J, leaving 15 bases between them. This CDR3 region has 13 residues. Germline V gene sequence: CDR1 SEHNR, CDR2 FQNEAQ (reference sequence). Here the CDR3 DNA reads TGTGCCAGCAGCCCAGTGGGGAAGGGGATTCAGTACTTC. Protein: CASSPVGKGIQYF.

This chain connects TRBV11-3 to TRBJ2-1, with 10 nucleotides matching TRBD1. Looked up from germline, CDR1 is SGHNT and CDR2 is YENEEA. The CDR3 totals 15 residues. Germline trimming cut 3 bases from V and 6 bases from J; bases unmatched to any gene: 5. The CDR3 DNA reads as TGTGCCAGCAGCTTTCCCGGGACAGGGGTCAATGAGCAGTTCTTC. This encodes CASSFPGTGVNEQFF.

The sample holds a few counts of this clone. V and J are TRBV5-3 and TRBJ1-5, with a possible D match to TRBD1 (6 bases). TRBV5-3 is an ORF, and what it does is uncertain. Trimming removed 5 bases from V and 4 bases from J, with 16 bases in between. The CDR3 length is 15 residues. The CDR3 region is CARRKMDRPNQPQHF. In nucleotides, the CDR3 is TGTGCCAGAAGGAAAATGGACAGACCGAATCAGCCCCAGCATTTT.

This clone occurred once. This CDR3 is CAWSVRRGGIYEQYF. In DNA form, the CDR3 reads TGTGCCTGGAGTGTACGGCGGGGGGGTATCTACGAGCAGTACTTC. The rearrangement uses TRBV30 and TRBJ2-7; the match to TRBD2 covers 9 bases. With 0 bases clipped from V and 3 bases from J, the junction kept 6 bases outside the gene matches. The CDR3 spans 15 residues. Germline CDR1 reads GTSNPN; CDR2 reads SVGIG (reference sequence).

The chain uses TRBV7-9 and TRBJ2-2; no clear D. Trimming left V 11 bases short and J 0 bases short, with 10 bases between. The CDR3 extends over 13 amino acids. In germline, CDR1 is SEHNR, CDR2 FQNEAQ (reference sequence). The CDR3 sequence is CASRVTNTGELFF. Written as DNA, the CDR3 is TGTGCCTCGAGAGTAACGAACACCGGGGAGCTGTTTTTT.

The sample holds one count of this clone. The chain is built from TRBV5-6 and TRBJ1-4; D gene unclear. The germline gives CDR1 SGHDT, CDR2 YYEEEE. Trimming stripped 2 bases from V and 0 bases from J, with 8 bases between. This CDR3 spans 15 amino acids. Written as DNA, the CDR3 is TGTGCCAGCAGCTTACCCCATTCAACTAATGAAAAACTGTTTTTT. It encodes CASSLPHSTNEKLFF. Supplemented by reference TRBV5-6 and TRBJ1-4, the full variable domain reads DAGVTQSPTHLIKTRGQQVTLRCSPKSGHDTVSWYQQALGQGPQFIFQYYEEEERQRGNFPDRFSGHQFPNYSSELNVNALLLGDSALYLCASSLPHSTNEKLFFGSGTQLSVL.

The rearrangement links TRBV6-1 to TRBJ2-2; 8 positions agree with TRBD1. The junction had 3 bases not matched to a gene; V was cut back by 5 bases and J by 1 base. Germline V gives CDR1 MNHNS, CDR2 SASEGT. The CDR3 covers 15 residues. The CDR3 reads CASSKDRVNTGELFF. In nucleotides, the CDR3 is TGTGCCAGCAGTAAGGACAGGGTGAACACCGGGGAGCTGTTTTTT.

The genes are TRBV5-5 and TRBJ2-2; possible D gene TRBD2, 7 bases. V shed 3 bases and J shed 1 base, with 13 bases lying between them. Germline CDR1 is SGHKS and CDR2 is YYEKEE (reference sequence). CDR3 length: 16 amino acids. The CDR3 loop is CASSSTGGWNTGELFF. CDR3 bases: TGTGCCAGCAGCTCCACGGGGGGCTGGAACACCGGGGAGCTGTTTTTT.

This sequence joins TRBV6-1 and TRBJ2-3, with 10 bases matching TRBD2. The germline gives CDR1 MNHNS, CDR2 SASEGT. This CDR3 is 14 amino acids long. The V segment lost 9 bases and the J segment 3 bases; nucleotides outside the gene matches: 6. The CDR3 coding sequence is TGTGCCAGTTCTAGCGGGGGCCAGACAGATACGCAGTATTTT. It codes for CASSSGGQTDTQYF.

The rearrangement joins TRBV6-1 to TRBJ1-3; possible D gene TRBD1, 6 bases. V was shortened by 5 bases and J by 3 bases, with 11 bases between the two germline ends. Per germline, CDR1 MNHNS and CDR2 SASEGT. The CDR3 contains 14 residues. CDR3 bases: TGTGCCAGCAGTCGGGGGGCTGGTGGAAACACCATATATTTT. Its protein is CASSRGAGGNTIYF.

This chain uses TRBV7-6 with TRBJ1-5, with TRBD1 identical over 8 bases. The CDR3 spans 16 residues. J was trimmed by 6 bases and V by 1 base; bases with no gene match: 8. Germline assignment: CDR1 SGHVS and CDR2 FNYEAQ. CDR3 sequence reads: CASSLGAGGGAQPQHF. CDR3 DNA sequence: TGTGCCAGCAGCTTAGGGGCAGGGGGCGGGGCTCAGCCCCAGCATTTT. The whole variable domain, filled in from reference TRBV7-6 and TRBJ1-5, reads GAGVSQSPRYKVTKRGQDVALRCDPISGHVSLYWYRQALGQGPEFLTYFNYEAQQDKSGLPNDRFSAERPEGSISTLTIQRTEQRDSAMYRCASSLGAGGGAQPQHFGDGTRLSIL.

The chain couples TRBV5-1 to TRBJ2-7; 12 bases fit TRBD2. V was pared by 4 bases and J by 0 bases, with 8 bases of the junction left unmatched. The CDR3 runs 17 residues. Germline V gives CDR1 SGHRS, CDR2 YFSETQ. DNA for the CDR3: TGCGCCAGCAGCCCGGGACTAGCGGGCCTCCCCTCCTACGAGCAGTACTTC. Its protein product is CASSPGLAGLPSYEQYF.

The chain links TRBV7-9 to TRBJ1-4, with TRBD1 as a possible D gene (6 bases). The CDR3 runs 15 residues. The V end lost 7 bases, the J end lost 3 bases, and 15 bases lay between the germline ends. CDR1 is SEHNR, CDR2 FQNEAQ, per germline (reference sequence). The CDR3 loop is CASTGDKGPNEKLFF. The CDR3 DNA reads as TGTGCCAGCACCGGGGACAAGGGTCCTAATGAAAAACTGTTTTTT.

The chain couples TRBV28 to TRBJ2-7; 9 nucleotides match TRBD2. Trimming removed 5 bases from V and 0 bases from J; junction bases left unmatched: 11. The CDR3 runs 17 residues. Per the germline V gene, CDR1 is MDHEN and CDR2 is SYDVKM. The CDR3 coding sequence is TGTGCCAGCAGTATCGCGGGGGGGGGACAAGCCTCCTACGAGCAGTACTTC. This sequence encodes CASSIAGGGQASYEQYF. Based on the CDR3 plus reference TRBV28 and TRBJ2-7, the full variable domain is DVKVTQSSRYLVKRTGEKVFLECVQDMDHENMFWYRQDPGLGLRLIYFSYDVKMKEKGDIPEGYSVSREKKERFSLILESASTNQTSMYLCASSIAGGGQASYEQYFGPGTRLTVT.

The rearrangement uses TRBV19 and TRBJ2-7, with TRBD1 matching over 12 bases. CDR1 and CDR2 from the germline V gene are LNHDA and SQIVND (reference sequence). Trimming cost V 0 bases and J 0 bases; bases outside gene matches: 6. The CDR3 consists of 18 residues. The CDR3 nucleotides are TGTGCCAGTAGTATAGATCCTCCGGGACAGGGGGCCTCCTACGAGCAGTACTTC. Encoded protein: CASSIDPPGQGASYEQYF.

The chain combines TRBV14 with TRBJ1-2, with a possible D match to TRBD1 (5 bases). V shed 1 base and J shed 6 bases, with 18 bases lying between them. The CDR3 loop spans 16 amino acids. Germline V CDR1 and CDR2: SGHDN, FVKESK. The CDR3 is CASSQGGRIGGDGYTF. CDR3 nucleotides: TGTGCCAGCAGCCAAGGTGGTCGAATAGGAGGGGATGGCTACACCTTC.

J is TRBJ1-1 and V is TRBV11-1; possible D gene TRBD1, 6 bases. The CDR3 consists of 13 residues. The ends were cut back, 5 bases at V and 6 bases at J, with 13 bases in the middle. Germline V gene lookup returns CDR1 SGHAT and CDR2 FQDESV (reference sequence). The CDR3: CASSLTGSAEAFF. CDR3 nucleotide sequence: TGTGCCAGCAGCCTCACAGGGTCGGCTGAAGCTTTCTTT.

This chain joins TRBV9 and TRBJ2-6, with 7 bases fitting TRBD1. The CDR3 runs 15 residues. The V and J ends lost 7 bases and 0 bases, in that order; junction bases with no gene match: 4. Germline values: CDR1 SGDLS, CDR2 YYNGEE. The CDR3 spells CASGQANSGANVLTF. Here the CDR3 DNA reads TGTGCCAGCGGACAGGCGAACTCTGGGGCCAACGTCCTGACTTTC.

This clone was recorded only once. The J gene is TRBJ2-4, the V gene TRBV19; D remains ambiguous. CDR3 length: 16 amino acids. Trimming took 3 bases from V and 0 from J, leaving 12 bases between them. Germline V gene data show CDR1 as LNHDA and CDR2 as SQIVND (reference sequence). CDR3 DNA: TGTGCCAGTAGTATGGGCCCTACTTTAGCCAAAAACATTCAGTACTTC. Translation: CASSMGPTLAKNIQYF.

This chain uses TRBV29-1 with TRBJ1-1; no clear D. The CDR3 is made up of 12 amino acids. Trimming left V 6 bases short and J 1 base short, with 9 bases between. Per the germline V gene, CDR1 is SQVTM and CDR2 is ANQGSEA. DNA for the CDR3: TGCAGCGTCGGTGCACAGAACACTGAAGCTTTCTTT. It translates to CSVGAQNTEAFF.

This clone was seen once. The CDR3 DNA is TGTGCCATCACGATAGCGGGAGCCTACAATGAGCAGTTCTTC. Its translation: CAITIAGAYNEQFF. This rearrangement joins TRBV10-3 to TRBJ2-1; 9 bases align to TRBD2. The CDR3 loop spans 14 amino acids. Trimming at V came to 7 bases and at J to 2 bases, leaving 3 bases not matched to a gene. Germline values: CDR1 ENHRY, CDR2 SYGVKD.

The chain has TRBV19 and TRBJ2-2; possible D gene TRBD2, 6 bases. Trimming cost V 7 bases and J 5 bases, with 20 bases left between them. Looked up from germline, CDR1 is LNHDA and CDR2 is SQIVND (reference sequence). The CDR3 runs 16 residues. The CDR3, as DNA: TGTGCCAGTACCTCTATTGGGACTCGGGGGACCGGGGAGCTGTTTTTT. It codes for CASTSIGTRGTGELFF. Filled out from reference TRBV19 and TRBJ2-2, the complete variable domain reads DGGITQSPKYLFRKEGQNVTLSCEQNLNHDAMYWYRQDPGQGLRLIYYSQIVNDFQKGDIAEGYSVSREKKESFPLTVTSAQKNPTAFYLCASTSIGTRGTGELFFGEGSRLTVL.

The chain links TRBV6-5 to TRBJ2-1, with 7 bases that match TRBD2. The length of the CDR3 is 15 residues. Germline CDR1 reads MNHEY; CDR2 reads SVGAGI. The J segment lost 3 bases and the V segment lost 0 bases, leaving 2 bases of the junction unmatched. CDR3 protein: CASSYSGGSYNEQFF. CDR3 bases: TGTGCCAGCAGTTACTCGGGGGGGAGCTACAATGAGCAGTTCTTC.